The 15 T cell receptor beta chains in this list originate from one sample, sequenced in a study of T cells in localized non-small cell lung cancer. Profiled with immunoSEQ multiplex PCR; TCRdb holds only in-frame clones, not every one. The table has 30,000 or so clones, approximately 85% seen once. The sequenced sample was peripheral blood mononuclear cells, obtained before any cancer treatment. The receptors were sampled from a woman aged 40-70 years with stage III lung adenocarcinoma.

This clone showed up just a few times. This rearrangement joins TRBV7-2 to TRBJ1-6, with 7 bases matching TRBD1. With V trimmed by 2 bases and J by 7 bases, 8 bases remained unmatched. The germline gives CDR1 SGHTA, CDR2 FQGNSA. The CDR3 loop spans 16 amino acids. The CDR3 DNA reads TGTGCCAGCAGCTTAAATGCCAGGGGGTCAAATTCACCCCTCCACTTT. Translating it yields CASSLNARGSNSPLHF.

The chain links TRBV11-2 to TRBJ2-1; 11 nucleotides align to TRBD2. Germline CDR1 is SGHAT and CDR2 is FQNNGV. The CDR3 spans 15 residues. Trimming at V came to 6 bases and at J to 10 bases, leaving 11 bases not matched to a gene. The CDR3 protein is CASSRSGRALDEQFF. The DNA for the CDR3 is TGTGCCAGCAGTCGTAGCGGGAGGGCCTTAGACGAGCAGTTCTTC.

This chain links TRBV6-6 with TRBJ1-1; D remains ambiguous. Germline CDR1 and CDR2: MNHNY and SVGAGI (reference sequence). Trimming took 4 bases from V and 8 from J, leaving 8 bases between them. The CDR3 totals 11 residues. This CDR3 reads CASSLAGEAFF. The CDR3 nucleotides are TGTGCCAGCAGTTTAGCCGGGGAAGCTTTCTTT.

The V gene is TRBV5-1, the J gene TRBJ2-7, with 7 bases fitting TRBD2. CDR3 length: 14 amino acids. Germline V gene lookup returns CDR1 SGHRS and CDR2 YFSETQ. V trimming: 0 bases; J trimming: 2 bases; junction bases outside the gene matches: 2. CDR3 residues: CASSLERDPYEQYF. CDR3 nucleotide sequence: TGCGCCAGCAGCTTGGAGCGGGACCCCTACGAGCAGTACTTC.

The V call is TRBV30, the J call TRBJ1-5; possible D gene TRBD1, 6 bases. The ends were cut back, 0 bases at V and 1 base at J, with 10 bases in the middle. The CDR3 runs to 15 residues. CDR1 and CDR2 from the germline V gene are GTSNPN and SVGIG (reference sequence). CDR3 in DNA: TGTGCCTGGAGTGTACTAGGGGGGAGCAATCAGCCCCAGCATTTT. Protein sequence: CAWSVLGGSNQPQHF.

V and J are TRBV4-2 and TRBJ1-4; D uncertain. Trimming stripped 2 bases from V and 3 bases from J, with 7 bases between. Germline CDR1 reads LGHNA; CDR2 reads YNFKEQ. This CDR3 is built from 14 residues. The CDR3 DNA reads as TGTGCCAGCAGCCAATCGCTAGCTAATGAAAAACTGTTTTTT. Its protein is CASSQSLANEKLFF.

The CDR3 here is CASSQDWTNYGYTF. The DNA for the CDR3 is TGTGCCAGCAGCCAAGATTGGACGAACTATGGCTACACCTTC. The rearrangement uses TRBV14 and TRBJ1-2; D gene ambiguous. Germline CDR1 and CDR2: SGHDN and FVKESK. Trimming cost V 0 bases and J 2 bases, with 7 bases left between them. The CDR3 loop spans 14 amino acids.

The chain recombines TRBV7-3 with TRBJ2-2, with D possibly called TRBD1 or TRBD2 (5 bases each). The germline V and J ends were trimmed by 1 base and 5 bases, with 5 bases remaining between them. The CDR3 loop spans 13 amino acids. The V gene's germline CDR1 is SGHTA and CDR2 FQGTGA. CDR3 DNA: TGTGCCAGCAGCTTAAGGGGGACCGGGGAGCTGTTTTTT. Residues: CASSLRGTGELFF.

CDR3 sequence (DNA): TGTGCCAGCAGTTTTAGGACAGGGCGTACTGAAGCTTTCTTT. It is translated as CASSFRTGRTEAFF. The chain joins TRBV28 to TRBJ1-1; 8 positions agree with TRBD1. Unmatched junction bases numbered 5, after V lost 3 bases and J lost 5 bases. The CDR3 contains 14 residues. Germline assignment: CDR1 MDHEN and CDR2 SYDVKM.

The chain recombines TRBV6-4 with TRBJ2-5, with a weak D call TRBD1 (6 bases). The CDR3 length is 17 residues. From germline, CDR1 is MRHNA and CDR2 SNTAGT. Trimming shortened V by 2 bases and J by 6 bases, and 22 bases separated the two germline ends. The CDR3 DNA follows: TGTGCCAGCAGTGACGGTGGGTTGGGGGCCCACTGCAAGACCCAGTACTTC. Its translation: CASSDGGLGAHCKTQYF.

The chain employs TRBV19 and TRBJ2-7, with 9 nucleotides matching TRBD2. The V gene end was trimmed by 6 bases and the J gene end by 2 bases; junction bases not matched to a gene: 5. The CDR3 covers 14 residues. CDR1 LNHDA and CDR2 SQIVND come from the germline V gene (reference sequence). Here the CDR3 reads CASSTLAGTYEQYF. The CDR3, as DNA: TGTGCCAGTAGCACCCTAGCGGGGACCTACGAGCAGTACTTC.

The rearrangement joins TRBV5-1 to TRBJ2-3; D gene unclear. The CDR3 runs 17 residues. The germline gives CDR1 SGHRS, CDR2 YFSETQ. V lost 0 bases to trimming and J lost 0 bases, with 14 bases between them. CDR3 coding DNA: TGCGCCAGCAGCTTGGGGGTCAGTGGCTCTAGCACAGATACGCAGTATTTT. It specifies CASSLGVSGSSTDTQYF.

The rearrangement uses TRBV30 and TRBJ1-3; 8 bases align to TRBD1. Trimming removed 3 bases from V and 2 bases from J; junction bases left unmatched: 18. The CDR3 runs 19 residues. Germline V gene lookup returns CDR1 GTSNPN and CDR2 SVGIG (reference sequence). This CDR3 is CAWRTGWATGVRTGNTIYF. DNA for the CDR3: TGTGCCTGGAGAACAGGCTGGGCGACAGGGGTTAGGACTGGAAACACCATATATTTT.

J is TRBJ2-7 and V is TRBV5-6, with D perhaps TRBD1 (6 bases). Germline values: CDR1 SGHDT, CDR2 YYEEEE. Trimming left V 1 base short and J 0 bases short, with 11 bases between. This CDR3 region has 15 residues. The CDR3 loop is CASSLTGYSSYEQYF. In DNA form, the CDR3 reads TGTGCCAGCAGCTTGACAGGGTATAGCTCCTACGAGCAGTACTTC.

The CDR3 region is CASSEGREAEKLFF. The CDR3 DNA follows: TGTGCCAGCAGTGAAGGCAGGGAGGCTGAAAAACTGTTTTTT. The chain carries TRBV25-1 and TRBJ1-4, with a tentative D call TRBD1 (5 bases). V lost 2 bases to trimming and J lost 7 bases, with 11 bases between them. CDR1 is MGHDK and CDR2 is SYGVNS in the germline V gene. This CDR3 contains 14 residues.